This entry features one T cell receptor (beta chain) sequence. This sample was included in a study of human T cells and chemical hapten exposure. This CDR3 comprises 13 residues. Trimming left V 4 bases short and J 7 bases short, with 10 bases between. The V gene's germline CDR1 is MNHEY and CDR2 SVGEGT. Sample time point: pre-sensitization, week 0. As to treatment: therapeutic diphenylcyclopropenone sensitization with weekly scalp DPC. TCRdb re-called the RACE reads with MiXCR, one entry per CDR3 protein. Of about 70,000 distinct CDR3 sequences in the sample, over 9.5% were seen once. The receptor was isolated from a woman aged 50 to 60 with alopecia areata. Some clones in this sample may be carry-over from other donors' samples. The chain uses TRBV6-2 or TRBV6-3 and TRBJ2-2, with D unresolved. The starting material was whole blood, obtained in connection with sensitization to the hapten diphenylcyclopropenone (DPC). The CDR3 sequence is CASSSGESGELFF. The CDR3, as DNA: TGTGCCAGCAGTTCGGGCGAGAGCGGGGAGCTGTTTTTT.